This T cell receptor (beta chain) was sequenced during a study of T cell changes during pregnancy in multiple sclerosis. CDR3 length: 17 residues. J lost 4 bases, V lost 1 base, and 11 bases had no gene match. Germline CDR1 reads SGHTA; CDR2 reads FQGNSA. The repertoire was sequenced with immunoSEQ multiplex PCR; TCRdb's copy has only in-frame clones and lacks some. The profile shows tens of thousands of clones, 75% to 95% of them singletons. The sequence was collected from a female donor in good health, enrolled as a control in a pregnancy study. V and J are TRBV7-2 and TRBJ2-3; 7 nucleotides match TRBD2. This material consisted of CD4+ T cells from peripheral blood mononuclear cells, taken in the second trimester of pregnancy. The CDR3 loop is CASSLGASGSGADTQYF. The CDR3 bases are TGTGCCAGCAGCTTAGGAGCTAGCGGTTCGGGGGCAGATACGCAGTATTTT.